This T cell receptor beta chain was profiled in a study of technical replicates of blood from four donors. Assay: immunoSEQ multiplex PCR; the TCRdb copy retains only in-frame clones and omits some. The sample carries around 72,000 clones, 91% recorded once. Germline loops: CDR1 LNHDA, CDR2 SQIVND (reference sequence). V lost 7 bases, J lost 7 bases, and 13 bases stayed unmatched. The CDR3 loop spans 15 amino acids. The J gene is TRBJ2-1, the V gene TRBV19, with 7 bases that match TRBD2. The clonotype was recovered from a human donor in good health. Some clones in this sample may be carry-over from other donors' samples. Sequencing was performed on T cells isolated from PBMCs. CDR3 nucleotides: TGTGCCAGTACGGTCCGATCGGGAGGTGTAAATGAGCAGTTCTTC. This encodes CASTVRSGGVNEQFF.